This T cell receptor beta chain was recovered during a study of immune evolution from preneoplasia to lung adenocarcinoma. The wider study: HLA loss of heterozygosity: under 7.5% AIS, under 19% MIA, approximately 31% ADC, none AAH. General study points: T cell clonality was higher in KRAS-mutant than EGFR-mutant or wild-type nodules.

Measured with immunoSEQ multiplex PCR; TCRdb has only the in-frame clones, and not every one. This sample has more than 8,000 clones, with more than 70% found just once. Resections took place in Japan or China from about 2014 to 2018. Histologic diagnosis was independently verified by two lung pathologists. Comment on this clone: Its cognate antigen is unknown.

The germline V gene has CDR1 MGHRA and CDR2 YSYEKL. The CDR3 sequence is 15 residues long. Trimming left V 4 bases short and J 8 bases short, with 20 bases between. This TCR was sampled from a person aged 70 to 85 with lung adenocarcinoma. Some clones in this sample may be carry-over from other donors' samples. The J gene is TRBJ1-2, the V gene TRBV4-1, with a weak D call TRBD1 (6 bases). The sequenced sample consisted of FFPE minimally invasive lung adenocarcinoma tissue. The CDR3 reads CASSPTPDRLGGYTF. CDR3 nucleotides: TGCGCCAGCAGCCCCACACCCGACAGGCTTGGGGGCTACACCTTC.